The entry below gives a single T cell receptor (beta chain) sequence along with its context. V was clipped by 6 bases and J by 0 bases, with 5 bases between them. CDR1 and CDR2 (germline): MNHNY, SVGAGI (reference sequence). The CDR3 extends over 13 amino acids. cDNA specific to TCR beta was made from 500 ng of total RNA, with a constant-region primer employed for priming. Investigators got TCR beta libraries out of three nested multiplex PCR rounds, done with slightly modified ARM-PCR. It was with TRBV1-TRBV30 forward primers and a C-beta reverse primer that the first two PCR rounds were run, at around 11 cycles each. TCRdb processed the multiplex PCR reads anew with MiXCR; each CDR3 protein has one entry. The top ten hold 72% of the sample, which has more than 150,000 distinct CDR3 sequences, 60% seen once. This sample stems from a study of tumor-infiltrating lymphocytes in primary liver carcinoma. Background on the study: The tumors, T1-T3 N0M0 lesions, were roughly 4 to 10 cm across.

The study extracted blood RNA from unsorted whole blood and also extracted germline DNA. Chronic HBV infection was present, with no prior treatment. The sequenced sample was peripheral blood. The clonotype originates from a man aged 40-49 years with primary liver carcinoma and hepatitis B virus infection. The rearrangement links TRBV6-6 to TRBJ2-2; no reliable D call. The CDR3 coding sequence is TGTGCCAGCAGAGACTCGAACACCGGGGAGCTGTTTTTT. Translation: CASRDSNTGELFF.